This TCR beta chain was obtained from a study of cytomegalovirus exposure and HLA in healthy donors. Repertoires were generated with immunoSEQ multiplex PCR, while TCRdb's copy carries only in-frame clones and drops some. This sample yields roughly 150,000 clones, of which roughly 90% are seen a single time; 2% to 2.5% belongs to the top ten. V gave up 5 bases and J gave up 7 bases, with 9 bases separating them. Per the germline V gene, CDR1 is LNHNV and CDR2 is YYDKDF (reference sequence). The CDR3 totals 13 residues. This chain connects TRBV15 to TRBJ1-6; the D gene is possibly TRBD1 (5 bases). The sequencing input was PBMCs. This TCR came from a young woman in good health and CMV-seronegative. CDR3 bases: TGTGCCACCAGCGGCCGACAGAATTCACCCCTCCACTTT. Its protein product is CATSGRQNSPLHF.